This paragraph covers one T cell receptor (beta chain) sequence. Its matching antigen is unknown. The entry originates in a study of shared clonotypes between healthy human individuals. Study-wide findings and caveats: Roughly 4.6% of naive CD4 clonotypes were common to several donors.

Produced via immunoSEQ multiplex PCR; TCRdb's table is partial and in-frame only. The sample lists about 2.4 million clones; under 95% were seen once. J gave up 4 bases and V 4 bases, and 10 bases lay outside the gene matches. The CDR3 is made up of 15 amino acids. Germline CDR1 and CDR2: SGHRS and YFSETQ. From CD4+ cells came CD45RA+ naive and CD45RA-negative memory subsets. Input material: naive CD4+ T cells from PBMCs. Described subset: CD45RA+ positively selected. The chain links TRBV5-1 to TRBJ2-5, with 7 bases identical to TRBD1. The origin of this receptor is a man younger than 30 in good health. Some clones in this sample may be carry-over from other donors' samples. The CDR3 reads CASSQLSTGTETQYF. CDR3 sequence (DNA): TGCGCCAGCAGCCAATTATCGACAGGGACAGAGACCCAGTACTTC. Full variable domain (remainder filled in from reference TRBV5-1 and TRBJ2-5): KAGVTQTPRYLIKTRGQQVTLSCSPISGHRSVSWYQQTPGQGLQFLFEYFSETQRNKGNFPGRFSGRQFSNSRSEMNVSTLELGDSALYLCASSQLSTGTETQYFGPGTRLLVL.